This T cell receptor beta chain was sequenced in a study of blood T cells in healthy people across ages. Overall study results and limits: Measured against age, TCR beta diversity per million T cells decreased in a roughly linear manner. Naive T cell percentage showed a strong correlation with the diversity of TCR beta.

They isolated at least 7 million PBMCs from each sample. Total RNA, at least 5 micrograms per sample, was extracted from PBMCs. To note about this clonotype: What it recognizes is unknown.

Germline V gene data show CDR1 as MNHEY and CDR2 as SVGAGI. The CDR3 length is 13 residues. Trimming left V 9 bases short and J 6 bases short, with 17 bases between. Sample-barcoded 5' priming and a J-beta primer mix drove a second PCR of about 6 to 11 cycles. From the 5' RACE reads, TCRdb called clonotypes with MiXCR, one entry per CDR3 protein. The sample holds roughly 800,000 distinct CDR3 sequences, roughly 64% seen once. The rearrangement uses TRBV6-5 and TRBJ1-1, with a weak D call TRBD1 (5 bases). Sequenced sample: blood. The origin of this receptor is a man younger than 40 in good health. CDR3: CASLGRWGPEAFF. In DNA, the CDR3 is TGTGCCAGTCTGGGGCGCTGGGGCCCTGAAGCTTTCTTT.